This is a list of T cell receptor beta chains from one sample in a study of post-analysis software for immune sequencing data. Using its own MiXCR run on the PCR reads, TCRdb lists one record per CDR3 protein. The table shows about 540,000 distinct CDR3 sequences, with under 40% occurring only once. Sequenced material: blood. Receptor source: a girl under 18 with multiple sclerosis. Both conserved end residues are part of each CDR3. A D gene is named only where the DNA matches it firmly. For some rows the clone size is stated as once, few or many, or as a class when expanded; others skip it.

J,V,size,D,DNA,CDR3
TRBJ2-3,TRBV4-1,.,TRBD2,TGCGCCAGCAGCCCATTAGCGGGGGCGGGTACAGATACGCAGTATTTT,CASSPLAGAGTDTQYF
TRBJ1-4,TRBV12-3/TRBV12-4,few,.,TGTGCCAGCAGATACCGAAATGAAAAACTGTTTTTT,CASRYRNEKLFF
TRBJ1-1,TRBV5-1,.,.,TGCGCCAGCGGGGCCAGGGTCATGAACACTGAAGCTTTCTTT,CASGARVMNTEAFF
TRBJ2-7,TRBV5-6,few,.,TGTGCCAGCAGTTTACTCCAGTCTATGGCAGGGGATGAGCAGTACTTC,CASSLLQSMAGDEQYF
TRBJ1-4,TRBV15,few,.,TGTGCCACCACGTTTCGGGCAGGTGAAAAACTGTTTTTT,CATTFRAGEKLFF
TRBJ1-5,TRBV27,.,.,TGTGCCAGCAGTTTATCGGGGCGACACCAGGCGCATTTT,CASSLSGRHQAHF
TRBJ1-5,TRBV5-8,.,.,TGTGCCAGCAGCGAAGGTACCAATCAGCCCCAGCATTTT,CASSEGTNQPQHF
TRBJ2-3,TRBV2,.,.,TGTGCCAGCAGGGGGGCGGGGGCGCAGTATTTT,CASRGAGAQYF
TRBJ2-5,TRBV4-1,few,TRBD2,TGCGCCAGCAGCCAATTACTAGCGGGGGGTCAAGAGACCCAGTACTTC,CASSQLLAGGQETQYF
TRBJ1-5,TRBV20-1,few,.,TGCAGTGCTAGAGATCTTACAGGCAATCAGCCCCAGCATTTT,CSARDLTGNQPQHF
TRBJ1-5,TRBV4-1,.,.,TGCGCCAGCAGCCTAGAAGACAGGAGCAATCAGCCCCAGCATTTT,CASSLEDRSNQPQHF
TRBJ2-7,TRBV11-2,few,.,TGTGCCAACAGCTTAGGAACGGGTACCTACGAGCAGTACTTC,CANSLGTGTYEQYF
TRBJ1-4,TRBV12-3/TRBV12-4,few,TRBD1,TGTGCCAGCAGTTTCCGGACAGGGACCCCCACTAATGAAAAACTGTTTTTT,CASSFRTGTPTNEKLFF
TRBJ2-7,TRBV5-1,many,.,TGCGCCAGCAGCTTAGGCGGGTACGAGCAGTACTTC,CASSLGGYEQYF
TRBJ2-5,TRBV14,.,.,TGTGCCAGCAGCCCGAGATTGGGGGCGAGGCAGTACTTC,CASSPRLGARQYF
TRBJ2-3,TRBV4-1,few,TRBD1,TGCGCCAGCAGTGCCGGGACAGGGGATTTTTGGGATACGCAGTATTTT,CASSAGTGDFWDTQYF
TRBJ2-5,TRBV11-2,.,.,TGTGCCAGCAGCTTTAGGGGCAAAGAGACCCAGTACTTC,CASSFRGKETQYF
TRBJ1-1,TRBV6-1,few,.,TGTGCCAGCAGTAGGGGAAAGGACACTGAAGCTTTCTTT,CASSRGKDTEAFF
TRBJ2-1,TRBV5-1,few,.,TGCGCCAGCAGCTTGTGGGGCAGCAGCTTCTACAATGAGCAGTTCTTC,CASSLWGSSFYNEQFF
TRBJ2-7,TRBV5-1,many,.,TGCGCCAGCAGCGAAGGTATCAGGCAAGAGCAGTACTTC,CASSEGIRQEQYF
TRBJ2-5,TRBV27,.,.,TGTGCCAGCAGTTTAGTGGGGGGCCTGAAGACCCAGTACTTC,CASSLVGGLKTQYF
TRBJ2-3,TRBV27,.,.,TGTGCCAGCAGAGACCGGTTATCTAGCACAGATACGCAGTATTTT,CASRDRLSSTDTQYF
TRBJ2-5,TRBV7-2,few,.,TGTGCCAGCAGCTTAGACGTCCCGGAGACCCAGTACTTC,CASSLDVPETQYF
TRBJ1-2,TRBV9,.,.,TGTGCCAGCAGCGTAGGGGCCACCGGTAGGGGCTACACCTTC,CASSVGATGRGYTF
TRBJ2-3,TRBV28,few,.,TGTGCCAGCAGTTTGGGGCGGCACACAGATACGCAGTATTTT,CASSLGRHTDTQYF
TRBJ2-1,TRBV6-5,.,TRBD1,TGTGCCAGCAGTTATGACAGGGTTTCCTACAATGAGCAGTTCTTC,CASSYDRVSYNEQFF
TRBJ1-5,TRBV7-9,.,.,TGTGCCAGCAGCTCCGAGGATGGCAATCAGCCCCAGCATTTT,CASSSEDGNQPQHF
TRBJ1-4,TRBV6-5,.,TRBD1,TGTGCCAGCAGTTACATCGGACAGGGGAGTGAAAAACGGTTTTTT,CASSYIGQGSEKRFF